This entry lists 2 T cell receptor beta chains sequenced from one sample in a study of Graves' ophthalmopathy and Graves' hyperthyroidism. The authors amplified TCR beta CDR3 regions, and they did so from RNA transcripts for repertoire sequencing. HTBI-primed first-round RT-PCR preceded second-round multiplex PCR. TCRdb independently ran MiXCR on the multiplex PCR reads; one entry per CDR3 protein. The sample shows 620,000 or so distinct CDR3 sequences, about 24% of them seen only once. The sequenced sample was peripheral blood. These receptor sequences come from a young woman with stable Graves' hyperthyroidism. Some clones in this sample may be carry-over from other donors' samples.

The CDR3: CSASKQGSPYEQYF. DNA for the CDR3: TGCAGTGCTTCCAAACAGGGGAGCCCCTACGAGCAGTACTTC. The genes are TRBV20-1 and TRBJ2-7; TRBD1 aligns across 7 bases. This CDR3 is built from 14 residues. J lost 2 bases, V lost 5 bases, and 9 bases had no gene match. CDR1 DFQATT and CDR2 SNEGSKA come from the germline V gene (reference sequence).

As concerns this clonotype: A much larger clone sits a single nucleotide away, making a read error possible. This CDR3 is missing its conserved last phenylalanine or tryptophan, likely due to a read error. The J gene is TRBJ2-7, the V gene TRBV7-9; a weak D match, TRBD2 (5 bases). The CDR3 extends over 15 amino acids. V shed 0 bases and J shed 3 bases, with 12 bases lying between them. From germline, CDR1 is SEHNR and CDR2 FQNEAQ (reference sequence). CDR3 loop: CASSLAGAARYEQYL. DNA of the CDR3: TGTGCCAGCAGCTTAGCCGGAGCGGCGCGCTACGAGCAGTACTTG.